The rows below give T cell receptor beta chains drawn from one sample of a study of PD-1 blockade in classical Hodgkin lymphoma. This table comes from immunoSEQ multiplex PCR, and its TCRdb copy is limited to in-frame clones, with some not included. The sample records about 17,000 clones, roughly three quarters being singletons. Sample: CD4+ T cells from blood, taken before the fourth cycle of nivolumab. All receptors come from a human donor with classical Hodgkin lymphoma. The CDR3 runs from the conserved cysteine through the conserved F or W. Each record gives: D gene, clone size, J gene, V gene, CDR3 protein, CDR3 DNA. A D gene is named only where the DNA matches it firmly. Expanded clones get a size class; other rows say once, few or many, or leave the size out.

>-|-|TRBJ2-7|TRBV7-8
CASSLGGQSVQYF
TGTGCCAGCAGCTTGGGGGGACAGTCGGTGCAGTACTTC
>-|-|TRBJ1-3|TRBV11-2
CASSNFSGNTIYF
TGTGCCAGCAGCAACTTCTCTGGAAACACCATATATTTT
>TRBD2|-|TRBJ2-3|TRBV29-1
CSDLTSGFTDTQYF
TGCAGCGACCTGACTAGCGGGTTCACAGATACGCAGTATTTT
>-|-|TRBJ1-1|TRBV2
CAGEGQSGTEAFF
TGTGCCGGCGAGGGCCAAAGCGGCACTGAAGCTTTCTTT
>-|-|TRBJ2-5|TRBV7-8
CASSRHQETQYF
TGTGCCAGCAGCCGACACCAAGAGACCCAGTACTTC
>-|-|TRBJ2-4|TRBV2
CASSSRTKNIQYF
TGTGCCAGCAGTTCAAGAACCAAAAACATTCAGTACTTC
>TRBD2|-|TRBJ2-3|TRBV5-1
CASSRSTNGRASTDTQYF
TGCGCCAGCAGCCGGTCAACCAACGGGAGGGCTAGCACAGATACGCAGTATTTT
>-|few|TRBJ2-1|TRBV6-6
CASSVLPGAEQFF
TGTGCCAGCAGTGTCCTTCCGGGGGCTGAGCAGTTCTTC
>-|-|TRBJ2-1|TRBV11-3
CASSPGTDDNEQFF
TGTGCCAGCAGCCCAGGGACGGACGACAATGAGCAGTTCTTC
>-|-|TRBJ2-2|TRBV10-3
CAISESAGELFF
TGTGCCATCAGTGAGTCGGCCGGGGAGCTGTTTTTT
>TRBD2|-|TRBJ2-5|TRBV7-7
CASSSGTGGKTQYF
TGTGCCAGCAGCTCCGGGACGGGGGGTAAGACCCAGTACTTC
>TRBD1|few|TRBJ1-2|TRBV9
CASSGDRKGYGYTF
TGTGCCAGCAGCGGGGACAGGAAGGGTTATGGCTACACCTTC
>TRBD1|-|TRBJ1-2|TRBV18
CASSPSGQGIYGYTF
TGTGCCAGCTCACCATCGGGACAGGGGATTTATGGCTACACCTTC
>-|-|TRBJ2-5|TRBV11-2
CASSQIRAGPGTQYF
TGTGCCAGCAGCCAGATTAGGGCGGGCCCGGGGACCCAGTACTTC
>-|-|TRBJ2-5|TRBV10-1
CASSVGDLKATQYF
TGCGCCAGCAGTGTTGGCGATCTAAAGGCGACCCAGTACTTC
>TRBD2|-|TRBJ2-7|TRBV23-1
CASSTKRGTSGSRGYEQYF
TGCGCCAGCAGCACTAAACGCGGGACTAGCGGGAGCCGAGGCTACGAGCAGTACTTC